This TCR beta chain was profiled in a study of control samples from healthy donors and cancer patients. V lost 6 bases to trimming and J lost 7 bases, with 9 bases between them. This CDR3 is built from 11 residues. Germline-derived CDR1 and CDR2 are KGHDR and SFDVKD. Sequencing used immunoSEQ multiplex PCR; TCRdb keeps in-frame clones, though not all of them. The sample carries 200,000 to 250,000 clones, 85% to 95% recorded once. V and J are TRBV24-1 and TRBJ2-7; TRBD1 is a possible D gene (5 bases). Sequencing input: blood. This TCR was sampled from a man aged 45 to 65 in good health. CDR3: CATSKGAEQYF. The DNA for the CDR3 is TGTGCCACCAGTAAAGGGGCGGAGCAGTACTTC.